The 6 T cell receptor beta chains reported below all come from one sample, sequenced in a study of cytomegalovirus exposure and HLA in healthy donors. In the PCR, 60 Vbeta and 13 Jbeta primers were used. Libraries were prepared by immunoSEQ multiplex PCR; TCRdb keeps only in-frame clonotypes and omits some of them. Of more than 100,000 clones listed, around four fifths are singletons. The sequencing sample was made of PBMCs. These receptors all stem from a middle-aged man in good health and CMV-seronegative.

The chain has TRBV6-1 and TRBJ1-3; D might be TRBD1 (5 bases). The CDR3 sequence is 17 residues long. Germline V lookup: CDR1 MNHNS, CDR2 SASEGT. V dropped 2 bases and J dropped 0 bases, with 14 bases sitting between them. The CDR3 here is CASSEFLGAGSGNTIYF. Here the CDR3 DNA reads TGTGCCAGCAGTGAATTCCTTGGGGCCGGCTCTGGAAACACCATATATTTT.

The chain uses TRBV15 and TRBJ2-1; the match to TRBD2 covers 9 bases. The CDR3 runs 15 residues. Germline V lookup: CDR1 LNHNV, CDR2 YYDKDF (reference sequence). V was pared by 3 bases and J by 10 bases, with 10 bases of the junction left unmatched. CDR3 nucleotides: TGTGCCACCAGCAGGGTGGGCGGGGGGGCCGGGGAGCAGTTCTTC. It yields the protein CATSRVGGGAGEQFF.

V usage is TRBV5-1 and J usage is TRBJ2-7; maybe TRBD1 (6 bases). The germline CDR1 and CDR2 sequences are SGHRS and YFSETQ. Trimming removed 0 bases at V and 5 bases at J, with 15 bases between. This CDR3 comprises 15 residues. The CDR3 protein is CASSLDRAGVHEQYF. The CDR3 nucleotides are TGCGCCAGCAGCTTGGACAGGGCCGGGGTCCACGAGCAGTACTTC.

This clone was seen a single time. J is TRBJ2-5 and V is TRBV6-5, with D perhaps TRBD1 (6 bases). The CDR3 has 16 amino acids. Looked up from germline, CDR1 is MNHEY and CDR2 is SVGAGI. V lost 4 bases to trimming and J lost 2 bases, with 17 bases between them. CDR3 residues: CASSSSTRDKQETQYF. For the CDR3, the DNA is TGTGCCAGCAGTTCCTCCACTAGGGACAAGCAAGAGACCCAGTACTTC.

The chain employs TRBV27 and TRBJ2-1; 13 positions match TRBD2. The CDR3 is 15 amino acids. V lost 6 bases to trimming and J lost 4 bases; unmatched junction nucleotides: 3. The germline CDR1 and CDR2 sequences are MNHEY and SMNVEV (reference sequence). The CDR3 loop is CASRTTSGRYNEQFF. The CDR3, as DNA: TGTGCCAGCAGGACGACTAGCGGGAGGTACAATGAGCAGTTCTTC.

The V gene is TRBV4-1, the J gene TRBJ2-5, with 9 bases aligning to TRBD1. J lost 11 bases, V lost 0 bases, and 10 bases had no gene match. The CDR3 extends over 15 amino acids. Germline V gene lookup returns CDR1 MGHRA and CDR2 YSYEKL. The CDR3 DNA reads TGCGCCAGCAGCCAAGATGACAGGGGGGCTAGGGAGCAGTACTTC. Encoded protein: CASSQDDRGAREQYF.